This TCR beta chain is drawn from a study of blood T cell repertoires in COVID-19. As for the study in general: Samples taken during acute and convalescent COVID-19 were collected in the United States, Italy and Spain. PBMCs, B-cell-depleted T cells, or T cells were the source of the cDNA or gDNA that made up the material.

Germline CDR1 reads SGHVS; CDR2 reads FNYEAQ. The CDR3 length is 15 residues. The J segment lost 4 bases and the V segment lost 5 bases, leaving 10 bases of the junction unmatched. Source study methods: Amplification of reference gene primers provided the estimated nucleated cell counts. Measured with immunoSEQ multiplex PCR; TCRdb has only the in-frame clones, and not every one. V, J and clone size were drawn from that table, and D and trimming were deduced from the DNA. The table has more than 85,000 clones, about 75% seen once. Sequencing was carried out using peripheral blood. This TCR came from a woman aged 70-85 years with acute or convalescent COVID-19. The V gene is TRBV7-6, the J gene TRBJ1-2; 7 nucleotides line up with TRBD1. CDR3 DNA: TGTGCCAGCAGCCCATTAAGACAGGGAGCCTATGGCTACACCTTC. Translating gives CASSPLRQGAYGYTF.